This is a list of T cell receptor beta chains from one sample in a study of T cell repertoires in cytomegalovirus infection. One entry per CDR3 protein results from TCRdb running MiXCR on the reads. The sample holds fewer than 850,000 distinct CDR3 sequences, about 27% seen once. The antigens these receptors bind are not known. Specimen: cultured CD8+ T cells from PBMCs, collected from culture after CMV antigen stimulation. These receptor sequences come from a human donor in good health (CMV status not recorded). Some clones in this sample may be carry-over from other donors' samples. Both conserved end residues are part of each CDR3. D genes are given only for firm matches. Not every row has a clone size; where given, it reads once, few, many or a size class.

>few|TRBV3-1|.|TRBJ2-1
TGTGCCAGCAGCCAAGATCTGCCAGGGGTTCTCAATGAGCAGTTCTTC
CASSQDLPGVLNEQFF
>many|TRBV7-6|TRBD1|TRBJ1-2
TGTGCCAGCAGCTCCGGACAGGACCCTGTCTATGGCTACACCTTC
CASSSGQDPVYGYTF
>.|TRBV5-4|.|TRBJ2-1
TGTGCCAGCAGCTTTTGGGACCAACACTACAATGAGCAGTTCTTC
CASSFWDQHYNEQFF
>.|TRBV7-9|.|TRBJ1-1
TGTGCCAGCAGCGCCGAGATCCGGGACGAAGCTTTCTTT
CASSAEIRDEAFF
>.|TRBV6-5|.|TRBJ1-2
TGTGCCAGCAGTTACGAGCCCCAGGGTGATGGCTACACCTTC
CASSYEPQGDGYTF
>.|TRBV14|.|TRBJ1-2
TGTGCCAGCAGCCAATTTACAGGAGGGGCGGAGGGCTACACCTTC
CASSQFTGGAEGYTF
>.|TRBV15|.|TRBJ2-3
TGTGCCACAGGCGGACCAGGGAACACAGATACGCAGTATTTT
CATGGPGNTDTQYF
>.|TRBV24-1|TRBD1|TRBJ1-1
TGTGCCACCAGTCCTAGGGGGACAGGGGGCAGCCGGACTGAAGCTTTCTTT
CATSPRGTGGSRTEAFF
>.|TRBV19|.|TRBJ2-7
TGTGCCAGTAGTGGGGGACCGGTATACGAGCAGTACTTC
CASSGGPVYEQYF
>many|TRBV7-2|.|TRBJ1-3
TGTGCCAGCACCTTAGGGACAACAGGAAACACCATATATTTT
CASTLGTTGNTIYF
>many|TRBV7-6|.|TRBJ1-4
TGTGCCAGCAGCTTATCGGCAGGGAGTGGGGAAAAACTGTTTTTT
CASSLSAGSGEKLFF
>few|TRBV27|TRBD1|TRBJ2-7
TGTGCCAGCAGTTCTATCGACAGGGACGAGCAGTACTTC
CASSSIDRDEQYF
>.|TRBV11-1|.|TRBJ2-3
TGTGCCAGCACCCTCGGGGGACCGCCAAGCACAGATACGCAGTATTTT
CASTLGGPPSTDTQYF
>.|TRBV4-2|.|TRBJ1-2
TGTGCCAGCAGCCAAGGGTACAACTATGGCTACACCTTC
CASSQGYNYGYTF
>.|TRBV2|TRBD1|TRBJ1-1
TGTGCCAGCAGTGAACCTGGGACAGGGGCCACTGAAGCTTTCTTT
CASSEPGTGATEAFF
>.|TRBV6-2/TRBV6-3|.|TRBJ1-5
TGTGCCAGCAGTTGGGTCGGGGATCAGCCCCAGCATTTT
CASSWVGDQPQHF
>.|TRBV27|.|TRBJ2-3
.
CASSLSLRGSTDTQYF
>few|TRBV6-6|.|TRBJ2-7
TGTGCCAGCAGTTACCTACAGAAGAAGTCCTACGAGCAGTACTTC
CASSYLQKKSYEQYF
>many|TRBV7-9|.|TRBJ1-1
TGTGCCAGCAGCTTAATTTCGGGGACGAACACTGAAGCTTTCTTT
CASSLISGTNTEAFF
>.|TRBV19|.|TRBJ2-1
TGTGCCAGTAGTAGCCCGGGCCCCACGCGATTCTTC
CASSSPGPTRFF
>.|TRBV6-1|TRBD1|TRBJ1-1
TGTGCCAGCAGTGAGAGGGACAGGGTATCTGAAGCTTTCTTT
CASSERDRVSEAFF
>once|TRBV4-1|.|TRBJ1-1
TGCGCCAGCAGCCAAGAACAACAGGGACCCCTGCAAGCTTTCTTT
CASSQEQQGPLQAFF
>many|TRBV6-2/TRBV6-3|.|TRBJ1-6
TGTGCCAGCAGTCCTCTCGGAAATAATTCACCCCTCCACTTT
CASSPLGNNSPLHF
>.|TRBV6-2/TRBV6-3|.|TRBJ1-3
TGTGCCAGCAGTTACTCAGGAAACACCATATATTTT
CASSYSGNTIYF
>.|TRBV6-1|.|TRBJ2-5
TGTGCCAGCAGTGAAGCAGTTAGGGGGAGAGAGACCCAGTACTTC
CASSEAVRGRETQYF
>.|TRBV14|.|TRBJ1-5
TGTGCCAGCAGCCAAGACAGCTATCAGCCCCAGCATTTT
CASSQDSYQPQHF
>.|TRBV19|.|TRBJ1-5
TGTGCCAGTAGCATTGGCGGGGGTCAGCCCCAGCATTTT
CASSIGGGQPQHF
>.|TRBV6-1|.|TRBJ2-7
TGTGCCATCACCCTTTCCTCCTACGAGCAGTACTTC
CAITLSSYEQYF
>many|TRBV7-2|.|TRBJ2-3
TGTGCCAGCAGCCAATGGGGGGGGCCGGGTACAGATACGCAGTATTTT
CASSQWGGPGTDTQYF
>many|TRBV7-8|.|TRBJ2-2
TGTGCCAGCAGCTTACGGCGGGGTCAGGGAGTCACCGGGGAGCTGTTTTTT
CASSLRRGQGVTGELFF
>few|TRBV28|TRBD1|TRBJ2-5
TGTGCCAGCAGTTTTGTGGGACAGGACCAAGAGACCCAGTACTTC
CASSFVGQDQETQYF
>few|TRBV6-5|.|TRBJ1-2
TGTGCCAGCAGTTACGGTCCGAGTCTCTATGGCTACACCTTC
CASSYGPSLYGYTF
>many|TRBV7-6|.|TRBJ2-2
TGTGCCAGCAGCCCCCGGAGCGTCGGGGAGCTGTTTTTT
CASSPRSVGELFF
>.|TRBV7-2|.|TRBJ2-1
TGTGCCAGCAGCCCCGACGACGGGGCCTACAATGAGCAGTTCTTC
CASSPDDGAYNEQFF
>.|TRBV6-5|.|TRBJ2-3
TGTGCCAGCAGTTCGACACAGGGAGGGACAGATACGCAGTATTTT
CASSSTQGGTDTQYF
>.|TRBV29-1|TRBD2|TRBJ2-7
TGCAGCGTGAATATTAAGGGAGGGAGTAACGAGCAGTACTTC
CSVNIKGGSNEQYF
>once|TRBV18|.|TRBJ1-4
TGTGCCAGCTCACCCTCGACAGGAACTAATGAAAAACTGTTTTTT
CASSPSTGTNEKLFF
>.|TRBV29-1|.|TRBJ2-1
TGCAGCGTTGGCGAGGGCGACTACAATGAGCAGTTCTTC
CSVGEGDYNEQFF
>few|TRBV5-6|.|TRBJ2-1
TGTGCCAGCAGCTTCTGGCGGCCCCTGAATGAGCAGTTCTTC
CASSFWRPLNEQFF
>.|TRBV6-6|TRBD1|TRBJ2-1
TGTGCCAGCAGTCCCAGGGACAGGGGGGCGAATGAGCAGTTCTTC
CASSPRDRGANEQFF
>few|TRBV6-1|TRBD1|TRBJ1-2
TGTGCCAGCATAAGCCGGGACAGGGGGGAAGGCTACACCTTC
CASISRDRGEGYTF
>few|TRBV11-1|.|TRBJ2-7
TGTGCCAGCAGCCCAGAGGCGGCTAGCTACGAGCAGTACTTC
CASSPEAASYEQYF
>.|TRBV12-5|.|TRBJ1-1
TGTGCTAGTGCTTGGGGGGGCCTTAACACTGAAGCTTTCTTT
CASAWGGLNTEAFF
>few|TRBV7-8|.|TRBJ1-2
TGTGCCAGCAGCTTAGAGGGTTCAGGGTCCTATGGCTACACCTTC
CASSLEGSGSYGYTF
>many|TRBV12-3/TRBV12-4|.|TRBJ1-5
TGTGCCAGCAGCCTTGACAGGAGCAATCAGCCCCAGCATTTT
CASSLDRSNQPQHF
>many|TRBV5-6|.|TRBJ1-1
TGTGCCAGCAGCTCCGGACGTCCGACGAGTGAAGCTTTCTTT
CASSSGRPTSEAFF
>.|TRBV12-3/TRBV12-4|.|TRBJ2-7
TGTGCCAGCAGCGCCATAAGGGTTCGCATCTACGAGCAGTACTTC
CASSAIRVRIYEQYF
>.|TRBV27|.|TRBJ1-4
TGTGCCAGCAGTTCGAACCAGGGTAGGGCTAATGAAAAACTGTTTTTT
CASSSNQGRANEKLFF
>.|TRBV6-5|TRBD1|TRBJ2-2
TGTGCCAGCAGTTACCTACAGGGGATCCCCGGGGAGCTGTTTTTT
CASSYLQGIPGELFF
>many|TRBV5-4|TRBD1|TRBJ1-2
TGTGCCAGCAGCTTGGCCGGGACAGGGTGGGACTATGGCTACACCTTC
CASSLAGTGWDYGYTF
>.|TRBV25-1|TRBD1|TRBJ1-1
TGTGCCAGCAGTAGGTCAGGGGGCGGCGGCACTGAAGCTTTCTTT
CASSRSGGGGTEAFF
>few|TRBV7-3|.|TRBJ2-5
TGTGCCAGCAGCCCCCATACTCAAGAGACCCAGTACTTC
CASSPHTQETQYF
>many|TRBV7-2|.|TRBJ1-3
TGTGCCAGCAGCGTGTTAGTACCAGTTACAAGCAGGGGCGCCATATATTTT
CASSVLVPVTSRGAIYF
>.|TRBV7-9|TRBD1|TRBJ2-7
TGTGCCAGCAGCCCCAGGGACAGGGGGGTGAACGAGCAGTACTTC
CASSPRDRGVNEQYF
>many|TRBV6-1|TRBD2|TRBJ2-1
TGTGCCAGCAGTGAACAGAGGACTAGCGGGGGGCGACGTCTCTCTGACAATGAGCAGTTCTTC
CASSEQRTSGGRRLSDNEQFF
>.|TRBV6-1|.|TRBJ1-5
TGTGCCAGCAGTGAAGCGCCGGCGGACAATCAGCCCCAGCATTTT
CASSEAPADNQPQHF
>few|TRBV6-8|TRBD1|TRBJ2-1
TGTGCCAGCAGTTACGGGACAGGGGGCGGTGAGCAGTTCTTC
CASSYGTGGGEQFF
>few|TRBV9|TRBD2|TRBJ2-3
TGTGCCAGCAGCGTAGGTAGCGGGGGAACAGATACGCAGTATTTT
CASSVGSGGTDTQYF